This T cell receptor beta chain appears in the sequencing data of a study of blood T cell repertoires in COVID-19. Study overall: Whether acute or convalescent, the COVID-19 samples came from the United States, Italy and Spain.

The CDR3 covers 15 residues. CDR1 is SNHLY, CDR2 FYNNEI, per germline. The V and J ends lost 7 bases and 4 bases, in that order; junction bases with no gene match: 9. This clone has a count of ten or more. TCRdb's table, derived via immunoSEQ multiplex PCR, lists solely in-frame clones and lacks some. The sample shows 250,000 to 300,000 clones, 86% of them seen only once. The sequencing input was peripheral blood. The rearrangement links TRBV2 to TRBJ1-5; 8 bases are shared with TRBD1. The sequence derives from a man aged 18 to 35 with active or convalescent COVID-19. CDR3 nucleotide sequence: TGTGCCAGCATCGGGCGACAGGGGCGAAATCAGCCCCAGCATTTT. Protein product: CASIGRQGRNQPQHF.